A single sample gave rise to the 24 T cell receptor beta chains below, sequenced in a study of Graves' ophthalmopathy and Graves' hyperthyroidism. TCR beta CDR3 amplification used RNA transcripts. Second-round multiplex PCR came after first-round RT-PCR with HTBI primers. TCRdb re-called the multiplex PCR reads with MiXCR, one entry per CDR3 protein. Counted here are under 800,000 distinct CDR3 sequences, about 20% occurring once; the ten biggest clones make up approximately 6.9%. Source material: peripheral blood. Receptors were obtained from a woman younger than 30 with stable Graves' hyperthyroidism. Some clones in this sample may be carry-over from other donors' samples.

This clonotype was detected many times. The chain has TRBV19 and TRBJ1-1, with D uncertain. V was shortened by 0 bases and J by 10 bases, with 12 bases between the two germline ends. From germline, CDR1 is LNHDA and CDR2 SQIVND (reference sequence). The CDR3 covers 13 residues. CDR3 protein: CASSIDLFSRAFF. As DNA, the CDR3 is TGTGCCAGTAGTATAGATCTGTTTTCCCGAGCTTTCTTT. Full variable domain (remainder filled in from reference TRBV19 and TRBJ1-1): DGGITQSPKYLFRKEGQNVTLSCEQNLNHDAMYWYRQDPGQGLRLIYYSQIVNDFQKGDIAEGYSVSREKKESFPLTVTSAQKNPTAFYLCASSIDLFSRAFFGQGTRLTVV.

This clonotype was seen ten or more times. DNA for the CDR3: TGTGCCAGCAGTGTACAGGGAAGAGGGCAGCCCCAGCATTTT. Translated: CASSVQGRGQPQHF. The V gene is TRBV2, the J gene TRBJ1-5; TRBD1 might be the D (6 bases). Germline V lookup: CDR1 SNHLY, CDR2 FYNNEI. V lost 4 bases to trimming and J lost 7 bases, with 14 bases between them. The CDR3 extends over 14 amino acids.

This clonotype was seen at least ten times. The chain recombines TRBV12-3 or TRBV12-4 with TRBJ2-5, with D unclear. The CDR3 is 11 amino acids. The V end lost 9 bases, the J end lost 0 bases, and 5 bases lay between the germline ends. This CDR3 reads CARRDQETQYF. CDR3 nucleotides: TGTGCCAGACGGGACCAAGAGACCCAGTACTTC.

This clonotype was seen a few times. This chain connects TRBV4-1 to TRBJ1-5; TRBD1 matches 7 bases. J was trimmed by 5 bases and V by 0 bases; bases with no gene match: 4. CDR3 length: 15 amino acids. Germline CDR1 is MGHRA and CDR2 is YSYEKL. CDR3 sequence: CASSQDQGGYQPQHF. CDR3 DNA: TGCGCCAGCAGCCAAGATCAGGGGGGCTATCAGCCCCAGCATTTT.

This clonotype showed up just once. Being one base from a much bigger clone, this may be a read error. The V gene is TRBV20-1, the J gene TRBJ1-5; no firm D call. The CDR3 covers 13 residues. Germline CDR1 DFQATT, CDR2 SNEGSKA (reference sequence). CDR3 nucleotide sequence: TGCAGTGCTGATTTGACCGAGAATCAGCCCCGGCATTTT. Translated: CSADLTENQPRHF.

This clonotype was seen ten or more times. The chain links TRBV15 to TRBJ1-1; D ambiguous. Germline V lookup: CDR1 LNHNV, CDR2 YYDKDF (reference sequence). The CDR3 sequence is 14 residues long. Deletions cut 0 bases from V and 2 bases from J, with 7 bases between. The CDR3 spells CATSREAANTEAFF. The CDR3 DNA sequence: TGTGCCACCAGCAGAGAAGCAGCTAACACTGAAGCTTTCTTT.

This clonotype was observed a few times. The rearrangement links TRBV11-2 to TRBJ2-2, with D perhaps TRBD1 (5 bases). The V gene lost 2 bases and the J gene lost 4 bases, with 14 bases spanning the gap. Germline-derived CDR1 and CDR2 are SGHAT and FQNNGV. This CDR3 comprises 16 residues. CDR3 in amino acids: CASSLWPRAVTGELFF. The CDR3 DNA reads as TGTGCCAGCAGCTTATGGCCCAGGGCCGTCACCGGGGAGCTGTTTTTT.

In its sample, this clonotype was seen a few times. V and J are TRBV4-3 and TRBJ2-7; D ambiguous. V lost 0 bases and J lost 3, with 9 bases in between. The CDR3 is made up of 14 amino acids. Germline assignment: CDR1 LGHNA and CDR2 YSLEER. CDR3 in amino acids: CASSQDRGDYEQYF. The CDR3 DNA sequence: TGCGCCAGCAGCCAAGATCGTGGGGACTACGAGCAGTACTTC.

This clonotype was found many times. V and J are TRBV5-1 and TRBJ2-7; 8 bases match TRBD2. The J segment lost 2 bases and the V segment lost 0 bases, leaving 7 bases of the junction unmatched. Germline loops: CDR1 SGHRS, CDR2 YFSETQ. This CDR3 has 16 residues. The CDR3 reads CASSLAGSGGTYEQYF. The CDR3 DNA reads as TGCGCCAGCAGCTTGGCCGGCAGCGGGGGAACCTACGAGCAGTACTTC. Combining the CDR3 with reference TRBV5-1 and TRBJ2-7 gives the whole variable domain KAGVTQTPRYLIKTRGQQVTLSCSPISGHRSVSWYQQTPGQGLQFLFEYFSETQRNKGNFPGRFSGRQFSNSRSEMNVSTLELGDSALYLCASSLAGSGGTYEQYFGPGTRLTVT.

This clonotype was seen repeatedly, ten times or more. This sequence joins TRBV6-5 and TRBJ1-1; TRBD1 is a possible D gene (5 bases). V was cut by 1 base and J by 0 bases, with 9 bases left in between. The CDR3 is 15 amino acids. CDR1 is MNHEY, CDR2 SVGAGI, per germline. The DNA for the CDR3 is TGTGCCAGCAGTTACTATCGGGGGTTGAACACTGAAGCTTTCTTT. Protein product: CASSYYRGLNTEAFF.

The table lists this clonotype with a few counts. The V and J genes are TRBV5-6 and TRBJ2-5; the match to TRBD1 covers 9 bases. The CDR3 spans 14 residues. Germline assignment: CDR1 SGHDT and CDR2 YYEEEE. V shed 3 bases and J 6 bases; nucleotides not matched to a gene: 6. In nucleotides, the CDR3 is TGTGCCAGCAGCTCCGGACAGGGGTGGAAGACCCAGTACTTC. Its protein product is CASSSGQGWKTQYF. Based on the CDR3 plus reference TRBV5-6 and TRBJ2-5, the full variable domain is DAGVTQSPTHLIKTRGQQVTLRCSPKSGHDTVSWYQQALGQGPQFIFQYYEEEERQRGNFPDRFSGHQFPNYSSELNVNALLLGDSALYLCASSSGQGWKTQYFGPGTRLLVL.

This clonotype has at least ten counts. CDR3 DNA: TGTGCCAGCAGCTTTGGGTGGGAGCAAGAGACCCAGTACTTC. The encoded protein is CASSFGWEQETQYF. The rearrangement uses TRBV11-2 and TRBJ2-5; D might be TRBD2 (5 bases). The V and J ends lost 3 bases and 2 bases respectively, with 10 bases between them. Per the germline V gene, CDR1 is SGHAT and CDR2 is FQNNGV. CDR3 length equals 14 residues.

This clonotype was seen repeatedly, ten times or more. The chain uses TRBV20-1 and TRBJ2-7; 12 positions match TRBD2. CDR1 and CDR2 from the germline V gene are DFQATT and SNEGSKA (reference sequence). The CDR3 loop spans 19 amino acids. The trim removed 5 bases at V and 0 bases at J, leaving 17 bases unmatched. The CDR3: CSARRIGGTSGSHSYEQYF. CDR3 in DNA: TGCAGTGCTCGGAGGATCGGGGGGACTAGCGGGTCCCACTCCTACGAGCAGTACTTC.

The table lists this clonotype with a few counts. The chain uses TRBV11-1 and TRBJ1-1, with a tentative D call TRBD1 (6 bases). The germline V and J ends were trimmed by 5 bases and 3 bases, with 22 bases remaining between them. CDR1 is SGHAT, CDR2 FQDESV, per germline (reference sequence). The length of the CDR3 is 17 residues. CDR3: CASSRTSNDRFYTEAFF. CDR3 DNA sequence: TGTGCCAGCAGCCGCACCTCCAATGACAGGTTTTACACTGAAGCTTTCTTT.

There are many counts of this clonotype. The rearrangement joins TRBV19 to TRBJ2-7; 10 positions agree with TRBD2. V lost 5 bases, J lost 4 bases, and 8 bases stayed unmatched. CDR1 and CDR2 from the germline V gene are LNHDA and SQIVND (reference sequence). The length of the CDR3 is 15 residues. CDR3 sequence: CASSDALAGVYEQYF. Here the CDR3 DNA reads TGTGCCAGTAGTGACGCTCTAGCGGGGGTATACGAGCAGTACTTC.

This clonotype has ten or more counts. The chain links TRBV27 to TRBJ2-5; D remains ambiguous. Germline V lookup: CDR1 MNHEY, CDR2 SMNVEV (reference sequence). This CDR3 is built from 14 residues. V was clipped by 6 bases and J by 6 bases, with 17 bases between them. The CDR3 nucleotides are TGTGCCAGCAGAGGAGACGGAACCGTCAAGACCCAGTACTTC. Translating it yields CASRGDGTVKTQYF.

DNA of the CDR3: TGTGCCAGCAGCGTAGAAATGACGGGCGATACGCAGTATTTT. Translating it yields CASSVEMTGDTQYF. The gene calls are TRBV9 and TRBJ2-3; D is uncertain. The V gene lost 0 bases and the J gene lost 6 bases, with 11 bases spanning the gap. Germline CDR1 SGDLS, CDR2 YYNGEE. This CDR3 comprises 14 residues.

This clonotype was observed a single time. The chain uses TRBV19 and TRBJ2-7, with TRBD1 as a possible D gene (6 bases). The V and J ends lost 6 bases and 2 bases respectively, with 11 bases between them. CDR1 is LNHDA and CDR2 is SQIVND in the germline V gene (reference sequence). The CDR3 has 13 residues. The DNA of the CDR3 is TGTGCCAGTAGCTGGGACAATACCTACGAGCAGTACTTC. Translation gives CASSWDNTYEQYF.

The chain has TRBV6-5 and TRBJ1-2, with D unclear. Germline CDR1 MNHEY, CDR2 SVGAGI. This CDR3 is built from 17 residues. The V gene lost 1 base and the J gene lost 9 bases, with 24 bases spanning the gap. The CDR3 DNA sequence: TGTGCCAGCAGTTACTTCGCTCCCAGTCTTGACCTAGGGAGCTACACCTTC. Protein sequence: CASSYFAPSLDLGSYTF.

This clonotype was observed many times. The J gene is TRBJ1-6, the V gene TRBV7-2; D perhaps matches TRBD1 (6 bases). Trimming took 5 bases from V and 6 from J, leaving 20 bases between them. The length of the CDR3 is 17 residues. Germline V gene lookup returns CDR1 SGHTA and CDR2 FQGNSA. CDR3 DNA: TGTGCCAGCAGCCTACCCCAGGACAGCCACATTAATTCACCCCTCCACTTT. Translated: CASSLPQDSHINSPLHF. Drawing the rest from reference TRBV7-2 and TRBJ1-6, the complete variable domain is GAGVSQSPSNKVTEKGKDVELRCDPISGHTALYWYRQSLGQGLEFLIYFQGNSAPDKSGLPSDRFSAERTGGSVSTLTIQRTQQEDSAVYLCASSLPQDSHINSPLHFGNGTRLTVT.

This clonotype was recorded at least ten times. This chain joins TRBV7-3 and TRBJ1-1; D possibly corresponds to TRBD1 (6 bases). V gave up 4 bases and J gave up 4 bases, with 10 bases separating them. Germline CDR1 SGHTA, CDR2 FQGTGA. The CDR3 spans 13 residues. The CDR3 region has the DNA TGTGCCAGCAGCTGGGGGGCGGCCACTGAAGCTTTCTTT. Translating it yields CASSWGAATEAFF. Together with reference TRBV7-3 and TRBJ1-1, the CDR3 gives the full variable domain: GAGVSQTPSNKVTEKGKYVELRCDPISGHTALYWYRQSLGQGPEFLIYFQGTGAADDSGLPNDRFFAVRPEGSVSTLKIQRTERGDSAVYLCASSWGAATEAFFGQGTRLTVV.

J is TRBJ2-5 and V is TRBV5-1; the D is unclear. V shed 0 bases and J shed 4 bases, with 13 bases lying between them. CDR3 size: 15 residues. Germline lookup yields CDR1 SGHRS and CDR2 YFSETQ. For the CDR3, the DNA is TGCGCCAGCAGCTTGGGTCCCAAAAATGGAGAGACCCAGTACTTC. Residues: CASSLGPKNGETQYF.

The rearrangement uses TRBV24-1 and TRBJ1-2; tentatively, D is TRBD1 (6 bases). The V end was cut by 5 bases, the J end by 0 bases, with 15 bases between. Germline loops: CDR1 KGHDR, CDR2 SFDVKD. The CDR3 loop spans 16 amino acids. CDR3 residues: CATSAGGRGANYGYTF. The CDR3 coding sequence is TGTGCCACCAGTGCCGGGGGGCGCGGGGCTAACTATGGCTACACCTTC.

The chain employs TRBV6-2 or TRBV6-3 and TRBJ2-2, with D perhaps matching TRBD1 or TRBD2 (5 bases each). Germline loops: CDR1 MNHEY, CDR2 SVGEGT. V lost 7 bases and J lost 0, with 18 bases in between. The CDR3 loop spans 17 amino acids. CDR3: CASTPGTLAANTGELFF. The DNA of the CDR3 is TGTGCCAGCACCCCGGGGACCCTGGCTGCGAACACCGGGGAGCTGTTTTTT.